This is a list of T cell receptor beta chains from one sample in a study of CD4 T cells in relation to SARS-CoV-2 and coronaviruses. Sequencing used immunoSEQ multiplex PCR; TCRdb keeps in-frame clones, though not all of them. The sample yields tens of thousands of clones, approximately 85% seen once. The sample comprised memory CD4+ T cells from PBMCs. The receptors were gathered from an adult with COVID-19. The CDR3 runs from the conserved cysteine through the conserved F or W. The order of the fields is CDR3 length, D gene, V gene, J gene, clone size, CDR3 protein, CDR3 DNA. A D gene is named only where the DNA matches it firmly. Rows give clone size only sometimes, using once, few, many, or a class for an expanded clone.

len: 13; d_gene: -; v_gene: TRBV7-6; j_gene: TRBJ2-3; abundance: -; CDR3aa: CASSALSTDTQYF; CDR3nt: TGTGCCAGCAGCGCCCTAAGCACAGATACGCAGTATTTT
len: 17; d_gene: -; v_gene: TRBV5-1; j_gene: TRBJ2-7; abundance: -; CDR3aa: CASSLASSPGTTYEQYF; CDR3nt: TGCGCCAGCAGCTTGGCGAGCTCGCCAGGGACCACCTACGAGCAGTACTTC
len: 22; d_gene: -; v_gene: TRBV28; j_gene: TRBJ2-1; abundance: -; CDR3aa: CASSPGPSSSSLRGRGYNEQFF; CDR3nt: TGTGCCAGCAGTCCCGGCCCTTCCTCTTCTTCACTCCGCGGCCGCGGCTACAATGAGCAGTTCTTC
len: 17; d_gene: TRBD2; v_gene: TRBV6-1; j_gene: TRBJ2-1; abundance: few; CDR3aa: CASSEAIAGGSYNEQFF; CDR3nt: TGTGCCAGCAGTGAAGCGATAGCGGGAGGGTCCTACAATGAGCAGTTCTTC
len: 16; d_gene: -; v_gene: TRBV27; j_gene: TRBJ2-7; abundance: -; CDR3aa: CASSLGGRAGAYEQYF; CDR3nt: TGTGCCAGCAGTCTAGGCGGTAGGGCAGGGGCCTACGAGCAGTACTTC
len: 13; d_gene: -; v_gene: TRBV30; j_gene: TRBJ2-5; abundance: few; CDR3aa: CAWRVTAQGTQYF; CDR3nt: TGTGCCTGGAGGGTTACTGCTCAGGGGACCCAGTACTTC
len: 14; d_gene: -; v_gene: TRBV7-2; j_gene: TRBJ2-7; abundance: once; CDR3aa: CASSLRQTAYEQYF; CDR3nt: TGTGCCAGCAGCCTAAGACAGACAGCCTACGAGCAGTACTTC
len: 13; d_gene: -; v_gene: TRBV3-1/TRBV3-2; j_gene: TRBJ2-5; abundance: -; CDR3aa: CASSQGGEETQYF; CDR3nt: TGTGCCAGCAGCCAAGGGGGGGAAGAGACCCAGTACTTC
len: 14; d_gene: TRBD2; v_gene: TRBV7-2; j_gene: TRBJ2-1; abundance: -; CDR3aa: CASSSGLAANEQFF; CDR3nt: TGTGCCAGCAGCTCTGGACTAGCGGCCAATGAGCAGTTCTTC
len: 14; d_gene: -; v_gene: TRBV27; j_gene: TRBJ1-5; abundance: -; CDR3aa: CASSSRTYSGPQHF; CDR3nt: TGTGCCAGCAGTTCCCGGACCTACTCGGGGCCCCAGCATTTT
len: 14; d_gene: -; v_gene: TRBV5-4; j_gene: TRBJ2-1; abundance: -; CDR3aa: CASSPRHRFNEQFF; CDR3nt: TGTGCCAGCAGCCCAAGACATCGTTTCAATGAGCAGTTCTTC
len: 14; d_gene: TRBD2; v_gene: TRBV30; j_gene: TRBJ2-3; abundance: -; CDR3aa: CAWAFRGGADTQYF; CDR3nt: TGTGCCTGGGCATTCCGGGGGGGGGCAGATACGCAGTATTTT
len: 14; d_gene: TRBD2; v_gene: TRBV29-1; j_gene: TRBJ2-7; abundance: -; CDR3aa: CSVRGLAGPYEQYF; CDR3nt: TGCAGCGTGAGGGGCCTAGCGGGTCCCTACGAGCAGTACTTC
len: 14; d_gene: -; v_gene: TRBV6-5; j_gene: TRBJ1-6; abundance: -; CDR3aa: CASKRELNNSPLHF; CDR3nt: TGTGCCAGCAAAAGGGAACTAAATAATTCACCCCTCCACTTT
len: 15; d_gene: -; v_gene: TRBV19; j_gene: TRBJ2-6; abundance: -; CDR3aa: CASSMGNFGANVLTF; CDR3nt: TGTGCCAGTAGTATGGGCAACTTTGGGGCCAACGTCCTGACTTTC
len: 18; d_gene: -; v_gene: TRBV7-2; j_gene: TRBJ1-5; abundance: -; CDR3aa: CASSLEVWNSISNQPQHF; CDR3nt: TGTGCCAGCAGCTTAGAGGTATGGAACAGCATTAGCAATCAGCCCCAGCATTTT
len: 14; d_gene: -; v_gene: TRBV7-9; j_gene: TRBJ2-5; abundance: -; CDR3aa: CASSYLRTRETQYF; CDR3nt: TGTGCCAGCAGCTACTTACGCACAAGAGAGACCCAGTACTTC
len: 14; d_gene: -; v_gene: TRBV28; j_gene: TRBJ1-3; abundance: -; CDR3aa: CASSLSGGGNTIYF; CDR3nt: TGTGCCAGCAGTTTAAGTGGCGGCGGAAACACCATATATTTT
len: 13; d_gene: -; v_gene: TRBV29-1; j_gene: TRBJ2-1; abundance: -; CDR3aa: CSVAQLVGNEQFF; CDR3nt: TGCAGCGTTGCCCAACTAGTCGGAAATGAGCAGTTCTTC
len: 16; d_gene: TRBD2; v_gene: TRBV27; j_gene: TRBJ2-3; abundance: few; CDR3aa: CASGKLAGASTDTQYF; CDR3nt: TGTGCCAGCGGTAAACTAGCGGGGGCAAGCACAGATACGCAGTATTTT
len: 15; d_gene: -; v_gene: TRBV10-3; j_gene: TRBJ2-2; abundance: -; CDR3aa: CAIMGGSPPTGELFF; CDR3nt: TGTGCCATCATGGGAGGCAGTCCCCCCACCGGGGAGCTGTTTTTT
len: 13; d_gene: -; v_gene: TRBV24-1; j_gene: TRBJ2-1; abundance: few; CDR3aa: CATSDRTGLEQFF; CDR3nt: TGTGCCACCAGTGACAGGACTGGACTAGAGCAGTTCTTC
len: 16; d_gene: -; v_gene: TRBV5-1; j_gene: TRBJ2-2; abundance: -; CDR3aa: CASSRTDSPNTGELFF; CDR3nt: TGCGCCAGCAGCCGCACCGATTCGCCGAACACCGGGGAGCTGTTTTTT
len: 18; d_gene: TRBD2; v_gene: TRBV28; j_gene: TRBJ2-1; abundance: -; CDR3aa: CASSVPPPLAATYNEQFF; CDR3nt: TGTGCCAGCAGTGTTCCCCCCCCTCTAGCGGCCACCTACAATGAGCAGTTCTTC
len: 13; d_gene: TRBD1; v_gene: TRBV7-3; j_gene: TRBJ2-5; abundance: -; CDR3aa: CASSLQGEETQYF; CDR3nt: TGTGCCAGCAGCTTACAGGGGGAAGAGACCCAGTACTTC
len: 15; d_gene: TRBD1; v_gene: TRBV7-9; j_gene: TRBJ2-7; abundance: -; CDR3aa: CASSFMGQGPYEQYF; CDR3nt: TGTGCCAGCAGCTTCATGGGACAGGGACCCTACGAGCAGTACTTC
len: 14; d_gene: TRBD2; v_gene: TRBV19; j_gene: TRBJ2-5; abundance: -; CDR3aa: CASSITASGETQYF; CDR3nt: TGTGCCAGTAGTATCACGGCTAGCGGAGAGACCCAGTACTTC
len: 13; d_gene: -; v_gene: TRBV10-2; j_gene: TRBJ1-3; abundance: -; CDR3aa: CASSRGFGNTIYF; CDR3nt: TGCGCCAGCAGTAGGGGCTTTGGAAACACCATATATTTT
len: 13; d_gene: -; v_gene: TRBV18; j_gene: TRBJ2-5; abundance: -; CDR3aa: CASSSDYQETQYF; CDR3nt: TGTGCCAGCTCGTCGGATTACCAAGAGACCCAGTACTTC
len: 18; d_gene: TRBD1; v_gene: TRBV3-1/TRBV3-2; j_gene: TRBJ1-6; abundance: -; CDR3aa: CASSQDPRQGARNSPLHF; CDR3nt: TGTGCCAGCAGCCAAGACCCCCGACAGGGGGCGCGGAATTCACCCCTCCACTTT
len: 16; d_gene: TRBD2; v_gene: TRBV9; j_gene: TRBJ2-3; abundance: -; CDR3aa: CASSVEAGVNSDTQYF; CDR3nt: TGTGCCAGCAGCGTAGAGGCGGGAGTAAATTCGGATACGCAGTATTTT
len: 16; d_gene: -; v_gene: TRBV28; j_gene: TRBJ1-5; abundance: -; CDR3aa: CASSLLAGARNQPQHF; CDR3nt: TGTGCCAGCAGTTTATTAGCCGGAGCCCGCAATCAGCCCCAGCATTTT
len: 17; d_gene: -; v_gene: TRBV4-1; j_gene: TRBJ1-4; abundance: -; CDR3aa: CASSQVHRVRANEKLFF; CDR3nt: TGCGCCAGCAGCCAAGTCCACAGGGTTAGGGCTAATGAAAAACTGTTTTTT
len: 15; d_gene: TRBD2; v_gene: TRBV19; j_gene: TRBJ2-3; abundance: -; CDR3aa: CATRPSSGRPDTQYF; CDR3nt: TGTGCCACCCGGCCTTCTAGCGGGAGACCAGATACGCAGTATTTT
len: 15; d_gene: -; v_gene: TRBV28; j_gene: TRBJ1-5; abundance: -; CDR3aa: CASRSPGPLLEPQHF; CDR3nt: TGTGCCAGCAGGTCCCCCGGGCCCCTACTTGAGCCCCAGCATTTT
len: 15; d_gene: -; v_gene: TRBV30; j_gene: TRBJ2-4; abundance: -; CDR3aa: CAWSTGFVRKNIQYF; CDR3nt: TGTGCCTGGAGTACCGGTTTTGTACGGAAAAACATTCAGTACTTC
len: 16; d_gene: TRBD1; v_gene: TRBV5-6; j_gene: TRBJ2-4; abundance: -; CDR3aa: CASSLTGGFQGNIQYF; CDR3nt: TGTGCCAGCAGCCTTACAGGGGGCTTCCAGGGAAACATTCAGTACTTC
len: 17; d_gene: TRBD2; v_gene: TRBV29-1; j_gene: TRBJ2-3; abundance: -; CDR3aa: CSVRLAGELGGTDTQYF; CDR3nt: TGCAGCGTTCGCCTAGCGGGAGAACTAGGGGGCACAGATACGCAGTATTTT
len: 16; d_gene: TRBD2; v_gene: TRBV7-8; j_gene: TRBJ2-3; abundance: once; CDR3aa: CASSPRLAGTVDTQYF; CDR3nt: TGTGCCAGCAGCCCTCGACTAGCGGGAACTGTAGATACGCAGTATTTT
len: 16; d_gene: TRBD2; v_gene: TRBV7-8; j_gene: TRBJ2-1; abundance: -; CDR3aa: CASSPGGLAGYNEQFF; CDR3nt: TGTGCCAGCAGCCCCGGCGGGCTAGCGGGATACAATGAGCAGTTCTTC
len: 14; d_gene: TRBD1; v_gene: TRBV5-1; j_gene: TRBJ2-7; abundance: few; CDR3aa: CASSLSGTAYEQYF; CDR3nt: TGCGCCAGCAGCTTGTCCGGGACAGCCTACGAGCAGTACTTC
len: 13; d_gene: TRBD1; v_gene: TRBV5-4; j_gene: TRBJ2-7; abundance: -; CDR3aa: CASSLTGGHEQYF; CDR3nt: TGTGCCAGCAGCCTGACAGGGGGCCACGAGCAGTACTTC
len: 15; d_gene: TRBD2; v_gene: TRBV5-1; j_gene: TRBJ2-1; abundance: -; CDR3aa: CASSTSGTSNNEQFF; CDR3nt: TGCGCCAGCAGCACCTCCGGGACTAGTAACAATGAGCAGTTCTTC
len: 14; d_gene: -; v_gene: TRBV19; j_gene: TRBJ1-2; abundance: -; CDR3aa: CASSIVPGWKGYTF; CDR3nt: TGTGCCAGTAGTATAGTCCCAGGGTGGAAAGGCTACACCTTC
len: 15; d_gene: TRBD2; v_gene: TRBV3-1/TRBV3-2; j_gene: TRBJ2-7; abundance: -; CDR3aa: CASSQLAGGGYEQYF; CDR3nt: TGTGCCAGCAGCCAACTAGCGGGAGGTGGCTACGAGCAGTACTTC
len: 14; d_gene: -; v_gene: TRBV21-1; j_gene: TRBJ2-1; abundance: -; CDR3aa: CASNQAGGGSEQFF; CDR3nt: TGTGCCAGCAATCAAGCGGGAGGGGGGAGTGAGCAGTTCTTC
len: 13; d_gene: -; v_gene: TRBV6-5; j_gene: TRBJ2-1; abundance: -; CDR3aa: CASSAPAYNEQFF; CDR3nt: TGTGCCAGCAGCGCGCCGGCCTACAATGAGCAGTTCTTC
len: 15; d_gene: -; v_gene: TRBV5-3; j_gene: TRBJ2-7; abundance: few; CDR3aa: CARRRTRELSYEQYF; CDR3nt: TGTGCCAGAAGAAGGACGCGGGAACTTTCCTACGAGCAGTACTTC
len: 13; d_gene: TRBD1; v_gene: TRBV12-3/TRBV12-4; j_gene: TRBJ2-5; abundance: -; CDR3aa: CASSPGQIETQYF; CDR3nt: TGTGCCAGCAGTCCGGGACAGATAGAGACCCAGTACTTC
len: 16; d_gene: -; v_gene: TRBV6-2/TRBV6-3; j_gene: TRBJ2-3; abundance: -; CDR3aa: CASSYRQSQGTDTQYF; CDR3nt: TGTGCCAGCAGTTACAGGCAGTCCCAGGGGACAGATACGCAGTATTTT
len: 14; d_gene: -; v_gene: TRBV7-8; j_gene: TRBJ2-7; abundance: -; CDR3aa: CASSPTINLHEQYF; CDR3nt: TGTGCCAGCAGCCCGACCATCAACCTCCACGAGCAGTACTTC
len: 12; d_gene: -; v_gene: TRBV10-3; j_gene: TRBJ2-5; abundance: -; CDR3aa: CAIGDFQETQYF; CDR3nt: TGTGCCATCGGGGACTTCCAAGAGACCCAGTACTTC
len: 18; d_gene: -; v_gene: TRBV7-2; j_gene: TRBJ2-5; abundance: -; CDR3aa: CASSFIWGASSVQETQYF; CDR3nt: TGTGCCAGCAGCTTTATATGGGGGGCCTCTAGCGTCCAAGAGACCCAGTACTTC
len: 15; d_gene: TRBD1; v_gene: TRBV15; j_gene: TRBJ1-2; abundance: -; CDR3aa: CATSGPTNRGGGYTF; CDR3nt: TGTGCCACCAGCGGACCGACTAACAGGGGTGGCGGCTACACCTTC
len: 15; d_gene: -; v_gene: TRBV28; j_gene: TRBJ1-5; abundance: -; CDR3aa: CASRTGGSGNQPQHF; CDR3nt: TGTGCCAGCAGGACCGGGGGCTCCGGCAATCAGCCCCAGCATTTT